The rows below give T cell receptor beta chains drawn from one sample of a study of T cell responses to AZD1222 COVID-19 vaccine. Sequencing was performed with immunoSEQ multiplex PCR; in TCRdb, only in-frame clones are kept and a portion is missing. The sample holds around 91,000 clones; roughly 88% are singletons and the top ten take under 25%. Here the sequenced sample was peripheral blood, taken on day 0 of AZD1222 vaccination. These receptor sequences come from an adult in good health. Each CDR3 is given with its conserved first and last residue. Fields, in order: D gene, V gene, clone size, J gene, CDR3 length, CDR3 DNA, CDR3 protein. The D gene is left open where the match is weak. Some rows mark clone size as missing; the rest say once, few, many or name a class of expanded clone.

D gene: -; V gene: TRBV6-1; clone size: -; J gene: TRBJ1-5; CDR3 length: 17; CDR3 DNA: TGTGCCAGCAGTGAAGGGGCCACAGGGCTTACCAAGGAGCCCCAGCATTTT; CDR3 protein: CASSEGATGLTKEPQHF
D gene: -; V gene: TRBV18; clone size: -; J gene: TRBJ2-7; CDR3 length: 15; CDR3 DNA: TGTGCCAGCTCACCACCTGGGGGCTGGACCTACGAGCAGTACTTC; CDR3 protein: CASSPPGGWTYEQYF
D gene: -; V gene: TRBV9; clone size: -; J gene: TRBJ1-4; CDR3 length: 13; CDR3 DNA: TGTGCCAGCAGAGGCACTTCTAATGAAAAACTGTTTTTT; CDR3 protein: CASRGTSNEKLFF
D gene: -; V gene: TRBV27; clone size: -; J gene: TRBJ2-2; CDR3 length: 13; CDR3 DNA: TGTGCCAGCAGTTTAAGAGGAACCGGGGAGCTGTTTTTT; CDR3 protein: CASSLRGTGELFF
D gene: -; V gene: TRBV9; clone size: -; J gene: TRBJ1-4; CDR3 length: 17; CDR3 DNA: TGTGCCAGCAGCCCTACCGGGACACCGGCAACTAATGAAAAACTGTTTTTT; CDR3 protein: CASSPTGTPATNEKLFF
D gene: -; V gene: TRBV5-4; clone size: once; J gene: TRBJ2-1; CDR3 length: 16; CDR3 DNA: TGTGCCAGCAGCTCACTAGGACGGGCCCATGTCTATGAGCAGTTCTTC; CDR3 protein: CASSSLGRAHVYEQFF
D gene: -; V gene: TRBV27; clone size: -; J gene: TRBJ1-2; CDR3 length: 14; CDR3 DNA: TGTGCCAGCAGCCGGCCAGGTGGCCAGGATGGCTACACCTTC; CDR3 protein: CASSRPGGQDGYTF
D gene: -; V gene: TRBV6-5; clone size: -; J gene: TRBJ1-1; CDR3 length: 12; CDR3 DNA: TGTGCCAGCATCCTGGACGGGACTGAAGCTTTCTTT; CDR3 protein: CASILDGTEAFF
D gene: -; V gene: TRBV9; clone size: -; J gene: TRBJ1-3; CDR3 length: 14; CDR3 DNA: TGTGCCAGCAGCGTAATAGGGAAGGGAAACACCATATATTTT; CDR3 protein: CASSVIGKGNTIYF
D gene: -; V gene: TRBV20-1; clone size: once; J gene: TRBJ1-5; CDR3 length: 15; CDR3 DNA: TGCAGTGCTAGTAGGCAGGGGAGGCGCAATCAGCCCCAGCATTTT; CDR3 protein: CSASRQGRRNQPQHF
D gene: -; V gene: TRBV12-2; clone size: -; J gene: TRBJ1-1; CDR3 length: 13; CDR3 DNA: TGTGCAAGTCTTCAGGATCTCCACGCTGAAGCTTTCTTT; CDR3 protein: CASLQDLHAEAFF
D gene: TRBD1; V gene: TRBV7-2; clone size: once; J gene: TRBJ2-7; CDR3 length: 16; CDR3 DNA: TGTGCCAGCAGCTTAGCGCCACAGGGGGCTTTCTACGAGCAGTACTTC; CDR3 protein: CASSLAPQGAFYEQYF
D gene: -; V gene: TRBV5-4; clone size: -; J gene: TRBJ2-3; CDR3 length: 15; CDR3 DNA: TGTGCCAGCAGCATGGACCAGCGGAGCACAGATACGCAGTATTTT; CDR3 protein: CASSMDQRSTDTQYF
D gene: -; V gene: TRBV9; clone size: once; J gene: TRBJ2-1; CDR3 length: 14; CDR3 DNA: TGTGCCAGCACGGACCTGAGGTCTAACAATGAGCAGTTCTTC; CDR3 protein: CASTDLRSNNEQFF
D gene: TRBD1; V gene: TRBV28; clone size: -; J gene: TRBJ1-2; CDR3 length: 17; CDR3 DNA: TGTGCCAGCAGCCCCCTTGGACAGGGGGCAGCAAGCTATGGCTACACCTTC; CDR3 protein: CASSPLGQGAASYGYTF
D gene: -; V gene: TRBV7-9; clone size: -; J gene: TRBJ1-2; CDR3 length: 14; CDR3 DNA: TGTGCCAGCAGCCCGGGGGGCAGCAACTATGGCTACACCTTC; CDR3 protein: CASSPGGSNYGYTF
D gene: -; V gene: TRBV21-1; clone size: -; J gene: TRBJ1-1; CDR3 length: 17; CDR3 DNA: TGTGCCAGCAGCAAAAAATGTCAGGGGATGATGAACACTGAAGCTTTCTTT; CDR3 protein: CASSKKCQGMMNTEAFF
D gene: -; V gene: TRBV4-3; clone size: -; J gene: TRBJ2-7; CDR3 length: 16; CDR3 DNA: TGCGCCAGCAGCCAAGATCGGACAGTCAGCTCCTACGAGCAGTACTTC; CDR3 protein: CASSQDRTVSSYEQYF
D gene: -; V gene: TRBV18; clone size: -; J gene: TRBJ1-2; CDR3 length: 14; CDR3 DNA: TGTGCCAGCTCACCAGTCTCAGGGGACGGTGGCTACACCTTC; CDR3 protein: CASSPVSGDGGYTF
D gene: TRBD1; V gene: TRBV5-6; clone size: -; J gene: TRBJ1-5; CDR3 length: 16; CDR3 DNA: TGTGCCAGCAGCTCGGCGCGGCAGGGGGTTTTTCAGCCCCAGCATTTT; CDR3 protein: CASSSARQGVFQPQHF
D gene: TRBD2; V gene: TRBV3-1/TRBV3-2; clone size: -; J gene: TRBJ2-2; CDR3 length: 17; CDR3 DNA: TGTGCCAGCAGCTACGTTCCGGGGGGGACGAACACCGGGGAGCTGTTTTTT; CDR3 protein: CASSYVPGGTNTGELFF
D gene: -; V gene: TRBV7-6; clone size: -; J gene: TRBJ2-1; CDR3 length: 16; CDR3 DNA: TGTGCCAGCAGCCTGGAGCGGTTAAGCTCCTACAATGAGCAGTTCTTC; CDR3 protein: CASSLERLSSYNEQFF
D gene: -; V gene: TRBV19; clone size: -; J gene: TRBJ2-1; CDR3 length: 15; CDR3 DNA: TGTGCCAGTAGTAAACCGGGACACGAAATCAATGAGCAGTTCTTC; CDR3 protein: CASSKPGHEINEQFF
D gene: -; V gene: TRBV5-1; clone size: -; J gene: TRBJ1-4; CDR3 length: 16; CDR3 DNA: TGCGCCAGCAGCTTCGCGAACAGTGCAACTAATGAAAAACTGTTTTTT; CDR3 protein: CASSFANSATNEKLFF
D gene: TRBD2; V gene: TRBV9; clone size: -; J gene: TRBJ2-3; CDR3 length: 15; CDR3 DNA: TGTGCCAGCAGTTTCACTAGCGGGTTCACAGATACGCAGTATTTT; CDR3 protein: CASSFTSGFTDTQYF
D gene: TRBD1; V gene: TRBV7-8; clone size: -; J gene: TRBJ2-2; CDR3 length: 13; CDR3 DNA: TGTGCCAGCACCCCAGGGGGCACCGGGGAGCTGTTTTTT; CDR3 protein: CASTPGGTGELFF
D gene: -; V gene: TRBV6-5; clone size: few; J gene: TRBJ1-1; CDR3 length: 11; CDR3 DNA: TGTGCCACCAGGGATAACACTGAAGCTTTCTTT; CDR3 protein: CATRDNTEAFF
D gene: -; V gene: TRBV9; clone size: once; J gene: TRBJ2-3; CDR3 length: 14; CDR3 DNA: TGTGCCAGCAGCCAGAGGGTCCCCGGAGATACGCAGTATTTT; CDR3 protein: CASSQRVPGDTQYF
D gene: -; V gene: TRBV19; clone size: -; J gene: TRBJ1-1; CDR3 length: 11; CDR3 DNA: TGTGCCAGTCTGGCCTACACTGAAGCTTTCTTT; CDR3 protein: CASLAYTEAFF
D gene: -; V gene: TRBV18; clone size: -; J gene: TRBJ2-7; CDR3 length: 14; CDR3 DNA: TGTGCCAGCTCACCACCCGGGAGAAGGGACGAGCAGTACTTC; CDR3 protein: CASSPPGRRDEQYF
D gene: -; V gene: TRBV6-5; clone size: -; J gene: TRBJ1-6; CDR3 length: 15; CDR3 DNA: TGTGCCAGCACCCAGGCGGGGATCTTTGGTTCACCCCTCCACTTT; CDR3 protein: CASTQAGIFGSPLHF
D gene: -; V gene: TRBV15; clone size: -; J gene: TRBJ1-6; CDR3 length: 15; CDR3 DNA: TGTGCCACCAGCAGAGGGCCAGACTATAATTCACCCCTCCACTTT; CDR3 protein: CATSRGPDYNSPLHF
D gene: -; V gene: TRBV2; clone size: -; J gene: TRBJ2-1; CDR3 length: 14; CDR3 DNA: TGTGCCAGCAGTAACTACCCCGGGGAGGATGAGCAGTTCTTC; CDR3 protein: CASSNYPGEDEQFF
D gene: TRBD2; V gene: TRBV6-8; clone size: once; J gene: TRBJ2-7; CDR3 length: 15; CDR3 DNA: TGTGCCAGTAGAACGGGGGGAGGGCCGACCTACGAGCAGTACTTC; CDR3 protein: CASRTGGGPTYEQYF
D gene: -; V gene: TRBV5-5; clone size: -; J gene: TRBJ1-5; CDR3 length: 13; CDR3 DNA: TGTGCCAGCAGCTTGCGAGAGGTTCAGCCCCAGCATTTT; CDR3 protein: CASSLREVQPQHF
D gene: TRBD1; V gene: TRBV27; clone size: -; J gene: TRBJ1-2; CDR3 length: 13; CDR3 DNA: TGTGCCAGCAGTTTCGGGACAGGGATAGGCTACACCTTC; CDR3 protein: CASSFGTGIGYTF
D gene: -; V gene: TRBV5-8; clone size: -; J gene: TRBJ1-5; CDR3 length: 10; CDR3 DNA: TGTGCCAGCAGTCCACGGCCCCAGCATTTT; CDR3 protein: CASSPRPQHF
D gene: -; V gene: TRBV2; clone size: -; J gene: TRBJ2-7; CDR3 length: 13; CDR3 DNA: TGTGCCAGCAGGGCGGAGGGAGGCTACGAGCAGTACTTC; CDR3 protein: CASRAEGGYEQYF
D gene: -; V gene: TRBV27; clone size: -; J gene: TRBJ2-1; CDR3 length: 17; CDR3 DNA: TGTGCCAGCAGTTTATCTTTCGCGGGTCCACGGGACAATGAGCAGTTCTTC; CDR3 protein: CASSLSFAGPRDNEQFF
D gene: -; V gene: TRBV27; clone size: -; J gene: TRBJ2-7; CDR3 length: 14; CDR3 DNA: TGTGCCAGCTGCCCTGGGGGGAGGTCCTACGAGCAGTACTTC; CDR3 protein: CASCPGGRSYEQYF
D gene: TRBD1; V gene: TRBV18; clone size: -; J gene: TRBJ1-2; CDR3 length: 15; CDR3 DNA: TGTGCCAGCTCACCACCCCAAGACAGGGCCCATGGCTACACCTTC; CDR3 protein: CASSPPQDRAHGYTF
D gene: TRBD1; V gene: TRBV19; clone size: few; J gene: TRBJ1-2; CDR3 length: 15; CDR3 DNA: TGTGCCAGTAGTAACGACCGACAGGGTACCTATGGCTACACCTTC; CDR3 protein: CASSNDRQGTYGYTF
D gene: TRBD1; V gene: TRBV5-6; clone size: -; J gene: TRBJ2-2; CDR3 length: 17; CDR3 DNA: TGTGCCAGCAGCTTATTCCTGACAGGGGAAAACACCGGGGAGCTGTTTTTT; CDR3 protein: CASSLFLTGENTGELFF
D gene: -; V gene: TRBV4-1; clone size: -; J gene: TRBJ1-5; CDR3 length: 15; CDR3 DNA: TGCGCCAGCAGCCAAGCCGTTTTGCTCCGACAGCCCCAGCATTTT; CDR3 protein: CASSQAVLLRQPQHF
D gene: TRBD2; V gene: TRBV6-2/TRBV6-3; clone size: -; J gene: TRBJ2-1; CDR3 length: 19; CDR3 DNA: TGTGCCAGCAGCCATAAGGGGACTAGCGGTGGCTTGGCCTACAATGAGCAGTTCTTC; CDR3 protein: CASSHKGTSGGLAYNEQFF
D gene: TRBD1; V gene: TRBV24-1; clone size: -; J gene: TRBJ1-5; CDR3 length: 14; CDR3 DNA: TGTGCCACCAGTGATGACAGGGAAGACCAGCCCCAGCATTTT; CDR3 protein: CATSDDREDQPQHF
D gene: TRBD1; V gene: TRBV7-6; clone size: -; J gene: TRBJ1-1; CDR3 length: 17; CDR3 DNA: TGTGCCAGCAGCTTAGCGATTTACCCGGGACAGCGCACAGAAGCTTTCTTT; CDR3 protein: CASSLAIYPGQRTEAFF
D gene: TRBD2; V gene: TRBV10-3; clone size: -; J gene: TRBJ2-1; CDR3 length: 16; CDR3 DNA: TGTGCCATCACTGACGTACTAGCGGGGGCCTTCAATGAGCAGTTCTTC; CDR3 protein: CAITDVLAGAFNEQFF
D gene: TRBD1; V gene: TRBV13; clone size: -; J gene: TRBJ1-2; CDR3 length: 15; CDR3 DNA: TGTGCCAGCAGCTTGGACACAGGGGTGAACTATGGCTACACCTTC; CDR3 protein: CASSLDTGVNYGYTF
D gene: -; V gene: TRBV19; clone size: -; J gene: TRBJ1-1; CDR3 length: 13; CDR3 DNA: TGTGCCAGTAGAGGGGGTTGGAACACTGAAGCTTTCTTT; CDR3 protein: CASRGGWNTEAFF
D gene: TRBD1; V gene: TRBV4-2; clone size: -; J gene: TRBJ1-2; CDR3 length: 16; CDR3 DNA: TGTGCCAGCAGCCCACCAGGGGGGGGCGCGAACTATGGCTACACCTTC; CDR3 protein: CASSPPGGGANYGYTF
D gene: -; V gene: TRBV5-1; clone size: -; J gene: TRBJ2-1; CDR3 length: 15; CDR3 DNA: TGCGCCAGCAGCTTGGCGGGGGTCCCCTACAATGAGCAGTTCTTC; CDR3 protein: CASSLAGVPYNEQFF
D gene: TRBD1; V gene: TRBV9; clone size: once; J gene: TRBJ1-2; CDR3 length: 14; CDR3 DNA: TGTGCCAGCAGCGACGGGACAGGTCGAGGTGGCTACACCTTC; CDR3 protein: CASSDGTGRGGYTF
D gene: TRBD1; V gene: TRBV6-2/TRBV6-3; clone size: -; J gene: TRBJ1-1; CDR3 length: 16; CDR3 DNA: TGTGCCAGCAGTAAACATGGGGGACAGGGTAACACTGAAGCTTTCTTT; CDR3 protein: CASSKHGGQGNTEAFF
D gene: -; V gene: TRBV15; clone size: -; J gene: TRBJ2-7; CDR3 length: 14; CDR3 DNA: TGTGCCACCAGCTTTGTGGGGCCGAACTACGAGCAGTACTTC; CDR3 protein: CATSFVGPNYEQYF
D gene: -; V gene: TRBV10-3; clone size: few; J gene: TRBJ1-6; CDR3 length: 15; CDR3 DNA: TGTGCCATCAGTGAGCCACCGGGAACCCCGTCGCCCCTCCACTTT; CDR3 protein: CAISEPPGTPSPLHF
D gene: -; V gene: TRBV7-2; clone size: -; J gene: TRBJ2-1; CDR3 length: 15; CDR3 DNA: TGTGCCAGCAGCGCCCCTAGCAGACCCTACAATGAGCAGTTCTTC; CDR3 protein: CASSAPSRPYNEQFF